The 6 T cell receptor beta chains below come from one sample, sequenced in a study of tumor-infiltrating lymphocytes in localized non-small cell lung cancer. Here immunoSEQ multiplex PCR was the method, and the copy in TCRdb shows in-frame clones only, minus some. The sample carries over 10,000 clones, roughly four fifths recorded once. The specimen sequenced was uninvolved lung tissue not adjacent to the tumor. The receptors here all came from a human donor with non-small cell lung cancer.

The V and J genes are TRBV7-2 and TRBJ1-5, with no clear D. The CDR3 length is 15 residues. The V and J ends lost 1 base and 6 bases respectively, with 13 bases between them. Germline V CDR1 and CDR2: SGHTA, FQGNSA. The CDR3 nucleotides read TGTGCCAGCAGCTTAGTAGAGGGCGGTGGTCAGCCCCAGCATTTT. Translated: CASSLVEGGGQPQHF. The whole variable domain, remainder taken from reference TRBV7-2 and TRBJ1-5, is GAGVSQSPSNKVTEKGKDVELRCDPISGHTALYWYRQSLGQGLEFLIYFQGNSAPDKSGLPSDRFSAERTGGSVSTLTIQRTQQEDSAVYLCASSLVEGGGQPQHFGDGTRLSIL.

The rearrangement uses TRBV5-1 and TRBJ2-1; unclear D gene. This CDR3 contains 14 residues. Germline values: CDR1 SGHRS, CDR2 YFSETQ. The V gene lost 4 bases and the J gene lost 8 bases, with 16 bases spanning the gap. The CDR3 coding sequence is TGCGCCAGCAGCCCCGCGTGGGTCGAGGATGAGCAGTTCTTC. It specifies CASSPAWVEDEQFF.

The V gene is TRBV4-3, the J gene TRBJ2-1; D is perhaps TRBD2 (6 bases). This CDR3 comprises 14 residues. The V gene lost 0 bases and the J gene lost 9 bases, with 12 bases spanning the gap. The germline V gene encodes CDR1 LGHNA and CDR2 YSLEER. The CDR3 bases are TGCGCCAGCAGCCAAGATTCGGTGGGGGGTGAGCAGTTCTTC. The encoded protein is CASSQDSVGGEQFF.

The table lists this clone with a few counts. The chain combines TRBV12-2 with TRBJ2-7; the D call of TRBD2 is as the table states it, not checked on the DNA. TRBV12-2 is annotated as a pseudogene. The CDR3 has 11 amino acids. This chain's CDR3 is CVRGRSYEQYF. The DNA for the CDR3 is TGCGTTCGCGGGAGGAGCTACGAGCAGTACTTC.

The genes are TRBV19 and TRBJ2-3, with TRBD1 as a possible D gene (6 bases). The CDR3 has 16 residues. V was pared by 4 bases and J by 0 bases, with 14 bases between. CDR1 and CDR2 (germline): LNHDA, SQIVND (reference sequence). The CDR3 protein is CASSTYREASTDTQYF. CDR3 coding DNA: TGTGCCAGTAGTACCTACAGGGAAGCTAGCACAGATACGCAGTATTTT.

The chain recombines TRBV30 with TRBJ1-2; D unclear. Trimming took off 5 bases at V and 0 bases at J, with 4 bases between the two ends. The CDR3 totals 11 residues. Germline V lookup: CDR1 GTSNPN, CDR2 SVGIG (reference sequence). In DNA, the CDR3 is TGTGCCTGGGGGACTAACTATGGCTACACCTTC. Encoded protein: CAWGTNYGYTF.